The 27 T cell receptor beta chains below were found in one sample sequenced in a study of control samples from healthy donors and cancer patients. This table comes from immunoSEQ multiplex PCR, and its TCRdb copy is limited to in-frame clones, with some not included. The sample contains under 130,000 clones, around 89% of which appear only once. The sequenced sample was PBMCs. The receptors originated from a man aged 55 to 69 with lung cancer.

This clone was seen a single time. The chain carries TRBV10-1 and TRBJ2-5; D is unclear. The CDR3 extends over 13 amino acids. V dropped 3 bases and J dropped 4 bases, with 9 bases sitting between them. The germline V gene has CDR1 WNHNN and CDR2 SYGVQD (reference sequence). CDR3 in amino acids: CASSDSNLETQYF. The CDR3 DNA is TGCGCCAGCAGTGATTCGAACCTAGAGACCCAGTACTTC.

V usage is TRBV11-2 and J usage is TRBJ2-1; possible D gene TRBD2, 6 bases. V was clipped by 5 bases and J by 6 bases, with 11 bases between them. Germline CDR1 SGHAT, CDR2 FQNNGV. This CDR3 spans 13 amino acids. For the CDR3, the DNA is TGTGCCAGCAGCCTGACCGGGGGCAATGAGCAGTTCTTC. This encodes CASSLTGGNEQFF.

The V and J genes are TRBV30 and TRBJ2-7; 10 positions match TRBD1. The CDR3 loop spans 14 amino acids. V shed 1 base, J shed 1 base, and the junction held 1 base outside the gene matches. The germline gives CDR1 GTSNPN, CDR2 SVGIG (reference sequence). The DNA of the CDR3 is TGTGCCTGGAGTGAGGGACAGGGGTCCTACGAGCAGTACGTC. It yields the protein CAWSEGQGSYEQYV.

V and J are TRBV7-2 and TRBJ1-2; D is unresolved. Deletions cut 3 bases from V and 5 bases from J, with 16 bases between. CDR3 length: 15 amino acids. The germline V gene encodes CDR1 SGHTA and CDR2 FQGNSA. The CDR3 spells CASSFEDGRTYGYTF. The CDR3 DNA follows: TGTGCCAGCAGCTTTGAAGATGGGCGGACGTATGGCTACACCTTC.

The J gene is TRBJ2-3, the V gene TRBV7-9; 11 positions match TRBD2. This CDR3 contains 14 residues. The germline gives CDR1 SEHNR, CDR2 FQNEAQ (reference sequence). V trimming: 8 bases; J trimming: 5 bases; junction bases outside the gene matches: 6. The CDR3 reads CASSGTSGLDTQYF. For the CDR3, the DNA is TGTGCCAGCTCCGGGACTAGCGGCTTAGATACGCAGTATTTT.

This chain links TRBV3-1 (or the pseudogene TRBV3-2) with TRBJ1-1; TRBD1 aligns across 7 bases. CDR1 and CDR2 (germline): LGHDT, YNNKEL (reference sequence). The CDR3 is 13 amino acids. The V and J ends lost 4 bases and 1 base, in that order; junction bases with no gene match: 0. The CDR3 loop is CASSRQGNTEAFF. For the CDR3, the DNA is TGTGCCAGCAGCCGACAGGGGAACACTGAAGCTTTCTTT.

The DNA of the CDR3 is TGTGCCAGCAGTTACTCGAACGGGCCTAATTCACCCCTCCACTTT. Translation: CASSYSNGPNSPLHF. The chain combines TRBV6-5 with TRBJ1-6; D is ambiguous. V was trimmed by 0 bases and J by 6 bases, leaving 9 bases between them. The CDR3 contains 15 residues. The germline V gene has CDR1 MNHEY and CDR2 SVGAGI.

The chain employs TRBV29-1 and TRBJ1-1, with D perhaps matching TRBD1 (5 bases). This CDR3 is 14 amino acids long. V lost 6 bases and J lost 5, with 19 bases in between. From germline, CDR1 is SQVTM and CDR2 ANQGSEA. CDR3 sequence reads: CSVQGGNYRTEAFF. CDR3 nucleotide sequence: TGCAGCGTGCAGGGTGGTAATTATCGGACTGAAGCTTTCTTT.

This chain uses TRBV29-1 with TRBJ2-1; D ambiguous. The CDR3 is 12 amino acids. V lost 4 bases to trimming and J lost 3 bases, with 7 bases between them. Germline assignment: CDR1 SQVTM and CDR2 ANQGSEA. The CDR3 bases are TGCAGCGTTGTGGAGCGCTACAATGAGCAGTTCTTC. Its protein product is CSVVERYNEQFF.

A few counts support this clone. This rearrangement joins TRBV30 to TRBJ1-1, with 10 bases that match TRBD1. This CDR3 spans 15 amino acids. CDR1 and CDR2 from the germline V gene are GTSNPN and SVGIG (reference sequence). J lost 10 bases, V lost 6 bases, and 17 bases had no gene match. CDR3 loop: CACPDRGRGYEAAFF. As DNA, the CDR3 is TGTGCCTGCCCAGACAGGGGGCGAGGATACGAGGCAGCTTTCTTT.

CDR3 coding DNA: TGTGCCAGCAGTTCGACAGGGACGAGCGATCAGCCCCAGCATTTT. It translates to CASSSTGTSDQPQHF. The chain joins TRBV6-5 to TRBJ1-5, with 7 bases lining up with TRBD1. The J segment lost 5 bases and the V segment lost 4 bases, leaving 8 bases of the junction unmatched. The germline V gene has CDR1 MNHEY and CDR2 SVGAGI. CDR3 length: 15 amino acids.

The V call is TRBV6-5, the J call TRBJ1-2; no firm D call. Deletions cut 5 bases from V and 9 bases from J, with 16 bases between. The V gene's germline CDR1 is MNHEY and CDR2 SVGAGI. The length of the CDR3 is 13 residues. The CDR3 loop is CASSPGTATSYTF. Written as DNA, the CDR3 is TGTGCCAGCAGTCCGGGTACCGCTACAAGCTACACCTTC.

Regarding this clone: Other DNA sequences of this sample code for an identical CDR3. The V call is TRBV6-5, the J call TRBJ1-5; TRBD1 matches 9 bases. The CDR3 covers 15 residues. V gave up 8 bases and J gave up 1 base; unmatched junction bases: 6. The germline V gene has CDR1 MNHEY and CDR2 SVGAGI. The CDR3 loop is CASRQGERSNQPQHF. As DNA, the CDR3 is TGTGCCAGCCGACAGGGGGAGAGGAGCAATCAGCCCCAGCATTTT.

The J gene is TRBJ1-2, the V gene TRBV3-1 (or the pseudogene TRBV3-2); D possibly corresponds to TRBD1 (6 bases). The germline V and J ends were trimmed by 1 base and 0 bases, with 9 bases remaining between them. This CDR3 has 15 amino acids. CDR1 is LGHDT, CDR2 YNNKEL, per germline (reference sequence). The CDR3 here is CASSQAGTSNYGYTF. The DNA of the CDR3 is TGTGCCAGCAGCCAAGCCGGGACATCTAACTATGGCTACACCTTC.

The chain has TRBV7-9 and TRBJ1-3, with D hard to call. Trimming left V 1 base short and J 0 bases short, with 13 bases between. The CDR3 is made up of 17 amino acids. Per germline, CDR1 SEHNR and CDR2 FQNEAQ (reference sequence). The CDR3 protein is CASSLVGPGVSGNTIYF. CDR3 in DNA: TGTGCCAGCAGCTTAGTAGGGCCGGGAGTCTCTGGAAACACCATATATTTT.

The DNA for the CDR3 is TGTGCCAGCAGTGAAAGCGAGGCAGGGCCCGGCTACACCTTC. This gives the protein CASSESEAGPGYTF. The chain recombines TRBV25-1 with TRBJ1-2; tentative D call: TRBD1 (5 bases). Germline assignment: CDR1 MGHDK and CDR2 SYGVNS. Trimming cost V 2 bases and J 8 bases, with 15 bases left between them. CDR3 length: 14 residues.

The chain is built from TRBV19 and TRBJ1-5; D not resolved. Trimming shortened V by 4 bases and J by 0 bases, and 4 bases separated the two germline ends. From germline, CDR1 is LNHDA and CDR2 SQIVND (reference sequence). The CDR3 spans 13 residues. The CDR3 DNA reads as TGTGCCAGTAGTAGAGATAGCAATCAGCCCCAGCATTTT. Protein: CASSRDSNQPQHF.

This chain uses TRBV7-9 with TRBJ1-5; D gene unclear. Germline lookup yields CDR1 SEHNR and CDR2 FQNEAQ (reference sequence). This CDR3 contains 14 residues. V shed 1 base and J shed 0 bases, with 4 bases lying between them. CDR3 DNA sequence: TGTGCCAGCAGCTTAGATTATAGCAATCAGCCCCAGCATTTT. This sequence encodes CASSLDYSNQPQHF. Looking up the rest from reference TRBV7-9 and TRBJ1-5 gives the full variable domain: DTGVSQNPRHKITKRGQNVTFRCDPISEHNRLYWYRQTLGQGPEFLTYFQNEAQLEKSRLLSDRFSAERPKGSFSTLEIQRTEQGDSAMYLCASSLDYSNQPQHFGDGTRLSIL.

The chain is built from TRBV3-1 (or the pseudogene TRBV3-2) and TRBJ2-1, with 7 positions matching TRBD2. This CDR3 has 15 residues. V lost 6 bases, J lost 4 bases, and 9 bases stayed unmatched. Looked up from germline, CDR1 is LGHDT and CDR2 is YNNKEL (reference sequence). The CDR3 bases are TGTGCCAGCAGATCCCCGGGACTAACTTACAATGAGCAGTTCTTC. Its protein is CASRSPGLTYNEQFF.

DNA for the CDR3: TGCGCCAGCAGCTTGTCGACGCCAGCCCCGAACTATGGCTACACCTTC. This gives the protein CASSLSTPAPNYGYTF. The chain combines TRBV5-1 with TRBJ1-2, with D unclear. Germline V lookup: CDR1 SGHRS, CDR2 YFSETQ. Trimming shortened V by 1 base and J by 2 bases, and 15 bases separated the two germline ends. The CDR3 totals 16 residues.

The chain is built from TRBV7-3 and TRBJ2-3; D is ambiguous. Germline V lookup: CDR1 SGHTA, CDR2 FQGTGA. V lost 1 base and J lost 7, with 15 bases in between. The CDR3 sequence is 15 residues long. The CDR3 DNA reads TGTGCCAGCAGCTTAAGGTCTACAATAGGCTATACGCAGTATTTT. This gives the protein CASSLRSTIGYTQYF. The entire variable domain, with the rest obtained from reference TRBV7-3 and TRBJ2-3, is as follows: GAGVSQTPSNKVTEKGKYVELRCDPISGHTALYWYRQSLGQGPEFLIYFQGTGAADDSGLPNDRFFAVRPEGSVSTLKIQRTERGDSAVYLCASSLRSTIGYTQYFGPGTRLTVL.

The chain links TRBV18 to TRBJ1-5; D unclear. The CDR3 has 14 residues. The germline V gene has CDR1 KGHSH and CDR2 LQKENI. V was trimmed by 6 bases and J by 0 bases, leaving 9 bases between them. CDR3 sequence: CASSRRDSNQPQHF. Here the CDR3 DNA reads TGTGCCAGCTCCCGCAGAGATAGCAATCAGCCCCAGCATTTT.

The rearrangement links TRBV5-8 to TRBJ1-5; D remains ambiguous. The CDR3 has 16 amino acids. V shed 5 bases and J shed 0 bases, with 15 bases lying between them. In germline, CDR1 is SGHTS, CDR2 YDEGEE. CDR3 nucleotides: TGTGCCAGCAGTCTCCATATGGGAGGTAGCAATCAGCCCCAGCATTTT. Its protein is CASSLHMGGSNQPQHF.

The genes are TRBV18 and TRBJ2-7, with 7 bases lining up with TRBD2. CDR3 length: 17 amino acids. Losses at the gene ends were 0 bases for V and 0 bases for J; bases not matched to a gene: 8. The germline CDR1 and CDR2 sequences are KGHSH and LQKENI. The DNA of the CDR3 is TGTGCCAGCTCACCACCCGGTACAGCGGGGAGCTCCTACGAGCAGTACTTC. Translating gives CASSPPGTAGSSYEQYF.

In DNA form, the CDR3 reads TGTGCCAGCAGTGAAGGAAACGTCCTGACTTTC. Its translation is CASSEGNVLTF. The chain recombines TRBV2 with TRBJ2-6; no firm D call. Trimming cost V 1 base and J 10 bases, with 2 bases left between them. Germline-derived CDR1 and CDR2 are SNHLY and FYNNEI. The CDR3 loop spans 11 amino acids. Full variable domain (remainder filled in from reference TRBV2 and TRBJ2-6): EPEVTQTPSHQVTQMGQEVILRCVPISNHLYFYWYRQILGQKVEFLVSFYNNEISEKSEIFDDQFSVERPDGSNFTLKIRSTKLEDSAMYFCASSEGNVLTFGAGSRLTVL.

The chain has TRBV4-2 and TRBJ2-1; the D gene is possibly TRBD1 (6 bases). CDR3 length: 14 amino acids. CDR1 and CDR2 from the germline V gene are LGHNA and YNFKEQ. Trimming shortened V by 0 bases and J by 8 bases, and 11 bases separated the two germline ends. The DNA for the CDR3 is TGTGCCAGCAGCCAAGATACAGGGCGTGATGAGCAGTTCTTC. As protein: CASSQDTGRDEQFF.

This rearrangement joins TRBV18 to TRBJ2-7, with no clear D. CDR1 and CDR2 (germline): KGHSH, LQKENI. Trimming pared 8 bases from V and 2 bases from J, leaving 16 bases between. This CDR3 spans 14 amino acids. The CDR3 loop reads CASAKQPDTYEQYF. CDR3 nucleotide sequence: TGTGCCAGCGCGAAACAGCCTGACACCTACGAGCAGTACTTC. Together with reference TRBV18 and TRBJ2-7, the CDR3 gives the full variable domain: NAGVMQNPRHLVRRRGQEARLRCSPMKGHSHVYWYRQLPEEGLKFMVYLQKENIIDESGMPKERFSAEFPKEGPSILRIQQVVRGDSAAYFCASAKQPDTYEQYFGPGTRLTVT.